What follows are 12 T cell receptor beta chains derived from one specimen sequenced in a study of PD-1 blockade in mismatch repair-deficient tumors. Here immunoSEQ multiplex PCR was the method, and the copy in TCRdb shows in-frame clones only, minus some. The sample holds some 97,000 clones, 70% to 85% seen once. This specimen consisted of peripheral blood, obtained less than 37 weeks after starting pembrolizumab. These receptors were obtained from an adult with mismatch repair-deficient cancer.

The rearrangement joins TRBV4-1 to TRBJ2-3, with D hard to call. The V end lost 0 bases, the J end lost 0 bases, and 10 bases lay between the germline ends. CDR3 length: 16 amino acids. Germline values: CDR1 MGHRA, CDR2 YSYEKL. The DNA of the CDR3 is TGCGCCAGCAGCCAAGATTTTGGCGGTAGCACAGATACGCAGTATTTT. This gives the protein CASSQDFGGSTDTQYF.

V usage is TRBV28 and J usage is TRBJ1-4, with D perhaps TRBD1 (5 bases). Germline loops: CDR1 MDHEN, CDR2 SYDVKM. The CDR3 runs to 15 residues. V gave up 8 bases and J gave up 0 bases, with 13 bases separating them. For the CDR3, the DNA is TGTGCCAGCTCCCCTTGGGGGACAACTAATGAAAAACTGTTTTTT. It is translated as CASSPWGTTNEKLFF.

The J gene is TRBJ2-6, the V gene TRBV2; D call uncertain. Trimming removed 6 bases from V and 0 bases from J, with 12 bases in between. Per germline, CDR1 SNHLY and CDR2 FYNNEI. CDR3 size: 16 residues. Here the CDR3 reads CASRAGVSSGANVLTF. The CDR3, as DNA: TGTGCCAGCAGGGCAGGAGTCAGCTCTGGGGCCAACGTCCTGACTTTC.

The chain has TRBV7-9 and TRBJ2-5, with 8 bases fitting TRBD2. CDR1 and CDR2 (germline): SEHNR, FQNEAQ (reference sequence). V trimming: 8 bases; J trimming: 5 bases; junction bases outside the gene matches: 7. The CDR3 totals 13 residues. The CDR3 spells CASGKAGVETQYF. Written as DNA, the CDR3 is TGTGCCAGCGGGAAAGCGGGAGTTGAGACCCAGTACTTC.

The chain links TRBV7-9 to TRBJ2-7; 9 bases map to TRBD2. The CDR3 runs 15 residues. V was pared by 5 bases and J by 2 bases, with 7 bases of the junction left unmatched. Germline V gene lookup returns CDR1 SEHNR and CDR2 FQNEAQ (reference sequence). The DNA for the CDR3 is TGTGCCAGCAGCGCCGGGACTAGCAGCGCCTACGAGCAGTACTTC. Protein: CASSAGTSSAYEQYF.

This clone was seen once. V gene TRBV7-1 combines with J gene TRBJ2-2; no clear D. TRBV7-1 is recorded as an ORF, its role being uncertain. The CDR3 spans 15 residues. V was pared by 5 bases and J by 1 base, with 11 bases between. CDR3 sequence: CASSTTRQNTGELFF. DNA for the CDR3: TGTGCCAGCAGCACGACGAGGCAGAACACCGGGGAGCTGTTTTTT.

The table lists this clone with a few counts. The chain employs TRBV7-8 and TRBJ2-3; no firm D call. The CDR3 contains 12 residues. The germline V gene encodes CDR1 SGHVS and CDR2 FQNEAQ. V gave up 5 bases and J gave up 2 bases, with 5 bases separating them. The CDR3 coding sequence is TGTGCCAGCAGCCGCTTCACAGATACGCAGTATTTT. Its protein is CASSRFTDTQYF.

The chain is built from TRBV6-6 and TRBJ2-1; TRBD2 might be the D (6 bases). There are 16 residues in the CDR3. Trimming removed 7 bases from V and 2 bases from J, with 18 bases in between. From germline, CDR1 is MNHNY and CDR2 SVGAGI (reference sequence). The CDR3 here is CASIPRAAGTYNEQFF. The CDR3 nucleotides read TGTGCCAGCATACCGCGTGCGGCGGGGACCTACAATGAGCAGTTCTTC.

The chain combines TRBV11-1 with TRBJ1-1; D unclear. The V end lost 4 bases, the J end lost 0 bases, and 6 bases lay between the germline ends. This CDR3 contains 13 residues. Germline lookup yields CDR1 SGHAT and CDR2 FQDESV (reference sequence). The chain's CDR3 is CASSSRMNTEAFF. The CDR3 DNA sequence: TGTGCCAGCAGCTCCCGGATGAACACTGAAGCTTTCTTT.

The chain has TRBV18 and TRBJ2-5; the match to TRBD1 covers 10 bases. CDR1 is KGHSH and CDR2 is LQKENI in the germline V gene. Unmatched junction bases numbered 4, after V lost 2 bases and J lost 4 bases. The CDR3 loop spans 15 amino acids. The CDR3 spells CASSPGDRGGETQYF. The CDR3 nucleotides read TGTGCCAGCTCACCAGGGGACAGGGGAGGAGAGACCCAGTACTTC.

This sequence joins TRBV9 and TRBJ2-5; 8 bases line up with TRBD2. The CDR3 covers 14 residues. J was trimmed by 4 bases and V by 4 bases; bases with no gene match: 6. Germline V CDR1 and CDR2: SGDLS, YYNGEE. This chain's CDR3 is CASSSGTRRETQYF. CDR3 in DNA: TGTGCCAGCAGCTCCGGGACTAGACGAGAGACCCAGTACTTC.

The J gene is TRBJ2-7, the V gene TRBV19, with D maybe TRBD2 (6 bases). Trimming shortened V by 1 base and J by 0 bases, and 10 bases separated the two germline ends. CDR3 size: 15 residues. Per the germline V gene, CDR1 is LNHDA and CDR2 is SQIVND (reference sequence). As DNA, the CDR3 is TGTGCCAGTAGTATAGCCGGGAGCCCCTCCTACGAGCAGTACTTC. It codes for CASSIAGSPSYEQYF.